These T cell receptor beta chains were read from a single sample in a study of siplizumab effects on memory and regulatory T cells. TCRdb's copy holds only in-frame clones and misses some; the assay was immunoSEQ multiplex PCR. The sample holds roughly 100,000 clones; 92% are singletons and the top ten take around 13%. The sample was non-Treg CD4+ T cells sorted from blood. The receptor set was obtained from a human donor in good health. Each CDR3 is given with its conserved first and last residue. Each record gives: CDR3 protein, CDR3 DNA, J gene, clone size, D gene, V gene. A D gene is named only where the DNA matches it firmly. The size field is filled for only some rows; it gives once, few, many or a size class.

CDR3: CASSYSWEGRATEAFF
DNA: TGTGCCAGCAGTTACTCTTGGGAGGGGCGGGCCACTGAAGCTTTCTTT
J: TRBJ1-1
size: -
D: -
V: TRBV6-5

CDR3: CASSDRGGSTDTQYF
DNA: TGTGCCAGCAGTGACAGGGGCGGGAGCACAGATACGCAGTATTTT
J: TRBJ2-3
size: -
D: -
V: TRBV6-4

CDR3: CASSLLSSYNEQFF
DNA: TGTGCCAGCAGCTTATTGAGCTCCTACAATGAGCAGTTCTTC
J: TRBJ2-1
size: -
D: -
V: TRBV7-9

CDR3: CATTQGAGNTIYF
DNA: TGTGCCACCACCCAGGGGGCTGGAAACACCATATATTTT
J: TRBJ1-3
size: -
D: TRBD1
V: TRBV10-3

CDR3: CASSQNDRASSYNEQFF
DNA: TGTGCCAGCAGCCAAAACGACAGGGCGAGCTCCTACAATGAGCAGTTCTTC
J: TRBJ2-1
size: -
D: TRBD1
V: TRBV4-2

CDR3: CASSQGPREPQHF
DNA: TGTGCCAGCAGTCAAGGCCCGCGGGAGCCCCAGCATTTT
J: TRBJ1-5
size: once
D: -
V: TRBV5-6

CDR3: CASSYGGRTYNEQFF
DNA: TGTGCCAGCAGTTATGGCGGGAGGACCTACAATGAGCAGTTCTTC
J: TRBJ2-1
size: -
D: TRBD2
V: TRBV6-5

CDR3: CAISGTSWNYGYTF
DNA: TGTGCCATCAGCGGGACTTCTTGGAACTATGGCTACACCTTC
J: TRBJ1-2
size: -
D: -
V: TRBV10-3

CDR3: CASSMDRDTWNTEAFF
DNA: TGTGCCAGTAGTATGGACCGGGACACCTGGAACACTGAAGCTTTCTTT
J: TRBJ1-1
size: -
D: -
V: TRBV19

CDR3: CASSRDRGTNGYTF
DNA: TGTGCCAGCAGTCGGGACAGGGGGACGAATGGCTACACCTTC
J: TRBJ1-2
size: few
D: TRBD1
V: TRBV27

CDR3: CSVSGQGTYEQYF
DNA: TGCAGCGTTTCCGGACAGGGGACCTACGAGCAGTACTTC
J: TRBJ2-7
size: -
D: TRBD1
V: TRBV29-1

CDR3: CASGRQGSGYTF
DNA: TGTGCCAGCGGTAGACAGGGTTCTGGCTACACCTTC
J: TRBJ1-2
size: few
D: TRBD1
V: TRBV7-3

CDR3: CASSLLAGRMDEQYF
DNA: TGTGCCAGCAGCTTACTAGCGGGAAGGATGGACGAGCAGTACTTC
J: TRBJ2-7
size: -
D: TRBD2
V: TRBV11-3

CDR3: CASSVVGTQRRNEQFF
DNA: TGTGCCAGCAGCGTAGTTGGGACTCAAAGACGCAATGAGCAGTTCTTC
J: TRBJ2-1
size: -
D: -
V: TRBV9

CDR3: CASRDLERDYEQYF
DNA: TGTGCCAGCAGGGACCTTGAGCGGGATTACGAGCAGTACTTC
J: TRBJ2-7
size: -
D: TRBD2
V: TRBV7-2